This is a list of T cell receptor beta chains from one sample in a study of shared T cell receptors in the human thymus. The protocol was immunoSEQ multiplex PCR, while the TCRdb copy is restricted to in-frame clones and leaves out a portion. Of roughly 560,000 clones in the sample, more than 75% were seen once. The sample also formed part of further work on human thymus T cells.

What was sequenced was thymocytes. Receptors originate from a boy under two years old with a congenital heart defect. Each CDR3 is given with its conserved first and last residue. A D gene is named only where the DNA matches it firmly. Rows give clone size only sometimes, using once, few, many, or a class for an expanded clone.

j_gene: TRBJ1-1
abundance: -
v_gene: TRBV5-1
d_gene: -
CDR3nt: TGCGCCAGCAGCCGGCCCGGATGGGAGGAAACTGAAGCTTTCTTT
CDR3aa: CASSRPGWEETEAFF

j_gene: TRBJ1-1
abundance: -
v_gene: TRBV29-1
d_gene: TRBD1
CDR3nt: TGCAGCGTTAATCCGGGACAGACTAACACTGAAGCTTTCTTT
CDR3aa: CSVNPGQTNTEAFF

j_gene: TRBJ2-7
abundance: few
v_gene: TRBV28
d_gene: TRBD2
CDR3nt: TGTGCCAGCAGTTCCGGGACTAGCGCCTACGAGCAGTACTTC
CDR3aa: CASSSGTSAYEQYF

j_gene: TRBJ2-7
abundance: few
v_gene: TRBV19
d_gene: -
CDR3nt: TGTGCCAGTGGCGCGGGGAGCGAGCAGTACTTC
CDR3aa: CASGAGSEQYF

j_gene: TRBJ2-1
abundance: -
v_gene: TRBV7-6
d_gene: TRBD1
CDR3nt: TGTGCCAGCAGCTTAGGACGACAGGGTTACAATGAGCAGTTCTTC
CDR3aa: CASSLGRQGYNEQFF

j_gene: TRBJ2-1
abundance: -
v_gene: TRBV20-1
d_gene: -
CDR3nt: TGCAGTGCTAGAGCCCTCGGGGAGCAGTTCTTC
CDR3aa: CSARALGEQFF

j_gene: TRBJ1-5
abundance: -
v_gene: TRBV5-8
d_gene: -
CDR3nt: TGTGCCAGCAGTCAACCCATCGGGGGGTCTCAGCCCCAGCATTTT
CDR3aa: CASSQPIGGSQPQHF

j_gene: TRBJ2-2
abundance: -
v_gene: TRBV27
d_gene: -
CDR3nt: TGTGCCAGCACCCCTTACGACAGGAACACCGGGGAGCTGTTTTTT
CDR3aa: CASTPYDRNTGELFF

j_gene: TRBJ2-1
abundance: few
v_gene: TRBV6-9
d_gene: -
CDR3nt: TGTGCCAGCAGCCCAGTGAACGACAATGAGCAGTTCTTC
CDR3aa: CASSPVNDNEQFF

j_gene: TRBJ1-1
abundance: few
v_gene: TRBV10-2
d_gene: -
CDR3nt: TGCGCCAGCAGTGAGGCGGCGAACACTGAAGCTTTCTTT
CDR3aa: CASSEAANTEAFF

j_gene: TRBJ2-1
abundance: once
v_gene: TRBV7-9
d_gene: -
CDR3nt: TGTGCCAGCAGCGTAGGCCCCGAACTTGAGCAGTTCTTC
CDR3aa: CASSVGPELEQFF

j_gene: TRBJ2-7
abundance: -
v_gene: TRBV5-6
d_gene: TRBD2
CDR3nt: TGTGCCAGCAGCTTCAGGAGGGAGGGCCGGTACGAGCAGTACTTC
CDR3aa: CASSFRREGRYEQYF

j_gene: TRBJ2-2
abundance: -
v_gene: TRBV5-1
d_gene: TRBD2
CDR3nt: TGCGCCAGCAGCTTACTAGCGGCGTTTCAGGGACGCACCGGGGAGCTGTTTTTT
CDR3aa: CASSLLAAFQGRTGELFF

j_gene: TRBJ2-1
abundance: -
v_gene: TRBV5-1
d_gene: TRBD2
CDR3nt: TGCGCCAGCAGCCAACCCCAACTAGCGGGAGGTTGCTACAATGAGCAGTTCTTC
CDR3aa: CASSQPQLAGGCYNEQFF

j_gene: TRBJ1-2
abundance: -
v_gene: TRBV28
d_gene: -
CDR3nt: TGTGCCAGCAGTCCCCCGCCGGCGGTCCCTCACCTTTTAGCTAACTATGGCTACACCTTC
CDR3aa: CASSPPPAVPHLLANYGYTF

j_gene: TRBJ2-2
abundance: few
v_gene: TRBV7-9
d_gene: -
CDR3nt: TGTGCCAGCAGTTTAGGCCACCTAACCCCGGGGGAGCTGTTTTTT
CDR3aa: CASSLGHLTPGELFF

j_gene: TRBJ1-2
abundance: -
v_gene: TRBV2
d_gene: -
CDR3nt: TGTGCCAGCCGGCGGGAGGACGGGCGGCAGAACTATGGCTACACCTTC
CDR3aa: CASRREDGRQNYGYTF

j_gene: TRBJ2-5
abundance: -
v_gene: TRBV28
d_gene: TRBD2
CDR3nt: TGTGCCAGCAGTTTATTGGCTAGCGGGAGAGAGGCCCAGTACTTC
CDR3aa: CASSLLASGREAQYF

j_gene: TRBJ2-7
abundance: few
v_gene: TRBV6-9
d_gene: TRBD2
CDR3nt: TGTGCCAGCAGACGCGGGGGATACTACGAGCAGTACTTC
CDR3aa: CASRRGGYYEQYF

j_gene: TRBJ2-3
abundance: -
v_gene: TRBV30
d_gene: TRBD2
CDR3nt: TGTGCCTGGACCGATCCTGGACTAGCGGGAGGGCCGGCAGATACGCAGTATTTT
CDR3aa: CAWTDPGLAGGPADTQYF

j_gene: TRBJ2-1
abundance: -
v_gene: TRBV10-3
d_gene: TRBD2
CDR3nt: TGTGCCATCACAGGGACGGGGGGAGGTGTGTTCTTC
CDR3aa: CAITGTGGGVFF

j_gene: TRBJ1-4
abundance: -
v_gene: TRBV9
d_gene: -
CDR3nt: TGTGCCAGCAGCTATACCCCCAGGGGTAATGAAAAACTGTTTTTT
CDR3aa: CASSYTPRGNEKLFF

j_gene: TRBJ2-6
abundance: -
v_gene: TRBV11-2
d_gene: -
CDR3nt: TGTGCCAGCAGCTTAGGTCGGAGACTAGCTGGGGCCAACGTCCTGACTTTC
CDR3aa: CASSLGRRLAGANVLTF

j_gene: TRBJ2-4
abundance: -
v_gene: TRBV30
d_gene: TRBD2
CDR3nt: TGTGCCTGGAGTCCAGCCCATTGGGGGACTATGGGTGCCAAAAACATTCAGTACTTC
CDR3aa: CAWSPAHWGTMGAKNIQYF

j_gene: TRBJ2-7
abundance: -
v_gene: TRBV15
d_gene: -
CDR3nt: TGTGCCACCAGCAGAGAGCCCGGGTCGCAGGGAATCTCCTACGAGCAGTACTTC
CDR3aa: CATSREPGSQGISYEQYF

j_gene: TRBJ1-2
abundance: -
v_gene: TRBV11-3
d_gene: -
CDR3nt: TGTGCCACAAAGGGGATCTATGGCTACACCTTC
CDR3aa: CATKGIYGYTF

j_gene: TRBJ1-4
abundance: few
v_gene: TRBV15
d_gene: -
CDR3nt: TGTGCCACCAGCAGAGATAGGGACATAACTGAAAAACTGTTTTTT
CDR3aa: CATSRDRDITEKLFF

j_gene: TRBJ1-1
abundance: -
v_gene: TRBV6-6
d_gene: TRBD1
CDR3nt: TGTGCCAGCAGTAATAGGGGGCGATGGGACACTGAAGCTTTCTTT
CDR3aa: CASSNRGRWDTEAFF

j_gene: TRBJ2-1
abundance: -
v_gene: TRBV30
d_gene: TRBD2
CDR3nt: TGTGCCTGGAGCGGAGCGGGAGGGCTCTCCTACAATGAGCAGTTCTTC
CDR3aa: CAWSGAGGLSYNEQFF

j_gene: TRBJ1-2
abundance: -
v_gene: TRBV6-5
d_gene: -
CDR3nt: TGTGCCAGCACCCAACGGGGCTATGGCTACACCTTC
CDR3aa: CASTQRGYGYTF

j_gene: TRBJ2-1
abundance: -
v_gene: TRBV11-3
d_gene: -
CDR3nt: TGTGCCAGCAGCCAAGACTCTTATGAGCAGTTCTTC
CDR3aa: CASSQDSYEQFF

j_gene: TRBJ2-3
abundance: -
v_gene: TRBV5-6
d_gene: -
CDR3nt: TGTGCCAGCAGCCCATTGAGACTAGATACGCAGTATTTT
CDR3aa: CASSPLRLDTQYF

j_gene: TRBJ2-7
abundance: -
v_gene: TRBV6-1
d_gene: TRBD2
CDR3nt: TGTGCCAGCAGTGAGATGACTAGCGGGAGTTACGAGCAGTACTTC
CDR3aa: CASSEMTSGSYEQYF

j_gene: TRBJ2-7
abundance: -
v_gene: TRBV19
d_gene: TRBD2
CDR3nt: TGTGCCAGTAGTATATTCCCGACTAGCGGGACTCTCGAGCAGTACTTC
CDR3aa: CASSIFPTSGTLEQYF

j_gene: TRBJ2-3
abundance: few
v_gene: TRBV6-1
d_gene: -
CDR3nt: TGTGCCAGCAGTGAAGGGGAGAGAGATACGCAGTATTTT
CDR3aa: CASSEGERDTQYF

j_gene: TRBJ1-5
abundance: -
v_gene: TRBV2
d_gene: TRBD1
CDR3nt: TGTGCCAGCAGTGAGACAGGGGCCCATCAGCCCCAGCATTTT
CDR3aa: CASSETGAHQPQHF

j_gene: TRBJ2-5
abundance: -
v_gene: TRBV6-5
d_gene: TRBD1
CDR3nt: TGTGCCAGTTCCCCGGGACAGGCCCCGCGGACCCAGTACTTC
CDR3aa: CASSPGQAPRTQYF

j_gene: TRBJ2-1
abundance: -
v_gene: TRBV27
d_gene: TRBD2
CDR3nt: TGTGCCAGCAGTTCCCTCGGGCGGGAGGAGCAGTTCTTC
CDR3aa: CASSSLGREEQFF

j_gene: TRBJ2-7
abundance: -
v_gene: TRBV4-2
d_gene: TRBD2
CDR3nt: TGTGCCAGCAGCTTAGGGACTAGCGGGAGAGACGAGCAGTACTTC
CDR3aa: CASSLGTSGRDEQYF

j_gene: TRBJ2-1
abundance: -
v_gene: TRBV28
d_gene: TRBD2
CDR3nt: TGTGCCAGCAAAATGCCACTAGCGACTTCGTTCTTC
CDR3aa: CASKMPLATSFF

j_gene: TRBJ2-7
abundance: -
v_gene: TRBV19
d_gene: TRBD1
CDR3nt: TGTGCCAGTAGTTCAGAGGGGGGACAGGGATCCGGCGAGCAGTACTTC
CDR3aa: CASSSEGGQGSGEQYF

j_gene: TRBJ1-2
abundance: -
v_gene: TRBV7-8
d_gene: TRBD1
CDR3nt: TGTGCCAGCAGCTTGGGCCCCCCGGGGCAGGGGGCTAGGCAAAGGGGCTACACCTTC
CDR3aa: CASSLGPPGQGARQRGYTF

j_gene: TRBJ2-1
abundance: -
v_gene: TRBV7-9
d_gene: TRBD2
CDR3nt: TGTGCCAGCAGCATCTGGCGGGCTAGCGGCTACAATGAGCAGTTCTTC
CDR3aa: CASSIWRASGYNEQFF

j_gene: TRBJ1-2
abundance: -
v_gene: TRBV4-3
d_gene: -
CDR3nt: TGCGCCAGCAGCCAAGCTCCACGCGACTATGGCTACACCTTC
CDR3aa: CASSQAPRDYGYTF

j_gene: TRBJ2-7
abundance: -
v_gene: TRBV27
d_gene: TRBD2
CDR3nt: TGTGCCAGCAGTTCACTAGCGGTCTACGAGCAGTACTTC
CDR3aa: CASSSLAVYEQYF

j_gene: TRBJ2-7
abundance: -
v_gene: TRBV4-2
d_gene: TRBD2
CDR3nt: TGTGCCAGCAGCTCCCAGCCCCCGGCGGGGGGCTCCTACGAGCAGTACTTC
CDR3aa: CASSSQPPAGGSYEQYF

j_gene: TRBJ2-1
abundance: -
v_gene: TRBV28
d_gene: TRBD2
CDR3nt: TGTGCCAGCAGCCTACACGGGTCTAGCGGGATAGGAAATGAGCAGTTCTTC
CDR3aa: CASSLHGSSGIGNEQFF

j_gene: TRBJ2-1
abundance: few
v_gene: TRBV6-5
d_gene: TRBD2
CDR3nt: TGTGCCAGCAGAACCTATAGCGGGGATTACAATGAGCAGTTCTTC
CDR3aa: CASRTYSGDYNEQFF

j_gene: TRBJ2-3
abundance: once
v_gene: TRBV5-1
d_gene: -
CDR3nt: TGCGCCAGCAGCTTGGAAGATAGTAACGCTAGCACAGATACGCAGTATTTT
CDR3aa: CASSLEDSNASTDTQYF

j_gene: TRBJ2-1
abundance: -
v_gene: TRBV25-1
d_gene: -
CDR3nt: TGTGCCAGCGGCGCATTAGACAGGAGCTCCTACAATGAGCAGTTCTTC
CDR3aa: CASGALDRSSYNEQFF

j_gene: TRBJ2-3
abundance: -
v_gene: TRBV2
d_gene: -
CDR3nt: TGTGCCAGCCACCCGGAGGAACCTAGCACAGATACGCAGTATTTT
CDR3aa: CASHPEEPSTDTQYF